The 32 T cell receptor beta chains below all came from one sample that was sequenced in a study of CD8+ T cells in alopecia areata. Treatment meaning: oral pan-JAK inhibitor, 5-10 mg twice daily. Following RNA extraction, reverse transcription yielded cDNA that acted as the sequencing template. The assay was immunoSEQ multiplex PCR, and TCRdb's table has in-frame clones only and misses some. The data hold about 180,000 clones, with approximately 51% observed a single time. This sample comprised CD8+ T cells sorted from blood, obtained around week 54, from a patient treated with tofacitinib. Receptors originate from a human donor with alopecia areata.

This CDR3 is CASSQTGNNEQFF. DNA of the CDR3: TGTGCCAGCAGCCAGACAGGGAATAATGAGCAGTTCTTC. V gene TRBV11-2 combines with J gene TRBJ2-1; 7 nucleotides align to TRBD1. J was trimmed by 7 bases and V by 5 bases; bases with no gene match: 5. Germline loops: CDR1 SGHAT, CDR2 FQNNGV. The CDR3 sequence is 13 residues long. Variable domain in full (rest from reference TRBV11-2 and TRBJ2-1): EAGVAQSPRYKIIEKRQSVAFWCNPISGHATLYWYQQILGQGPKLLIQFQNNGVVDDSQLPKDRFSAERLKGVDSTLKIQPAKLEDSAVYLCASSQTGNNEQFFGPGTRLTVL.

This clone was seen a few times. The rearrangement uses TRBV13 and TRBJ1-2; 7 positions match TRBD1. J was trimmed by 8 bases and V by 1 base; bases with no gene match: 4. Germline assignment: CDR1 PRHDT and CDR2 FYEKMQ (reference sequence). The CDR3 runs 13 residues. CDR3 DNA sequence: TGTGCCAGCAGCTTAGACAGGGGTTGGGGCTACACCTTC. It yields the protein CASSLDRGWGYTF.

V is TRBV7-2 and J is TRBJ2-1; 9 bases line up with TRBD2. The germline CDR1 and CDR2 sequences are SGHTA and FQGNSA. V lost 2 bases and J lost 8; bases outside the gene matches: 7. This CDR3 is 15 amino acids long. CDR3 nucleotide sequence: TGTGCCAGCAGCTTACCCCTAGCGGGGCCGGATGAGCAGTTCTTC. It encodes CASSLPLAGPDEQFF.

This chain joins TRBV4-1 and TRBJ1-5; D call uncertain. The CDR3 has 13 residues. Germline-derived CDR1 and CDR2 are MGHRA and YSYEKL. V was shortened by 1 base and J by 10 bases, with 11 bases between the two germline ends. Written as DNA, the CDR3 is TGCGCCAGCAGCCAAGCTTTAGCGTTCCCCCAGCATTTT. This encodes CASSQALAFPQHF.

This clone occurred a few times. The chain has TRBV5-4 and TRBJ2-7; either TRBD1 or TRBD2 may supply D (6 bases each). Germline lookup yields CDR1 SGHNT and CDR2 YYREEE (reference sequence). The CDR3 runs 14 residues. The V end lost 6 bases, the J end lost 4 bases, and 17 bases lay between the germline ends. The CDR3 region is CASTQTGAGYEQYF. The CDR3 coding sequence is TGTGCCAGCACCCAGACAGGTGCGGGATACGAGCAGTACTTC.

This chain uses TRBV15 with TRBJ1-5; D perhaps matches TRBD1 (6 bases). The ends were cut back, 0 bases at V and 6 bases at J, with 9 bases in the middle. Germline-derived CDR1 and CDR2 are LNHNV and YYDKDF (reference sequence). This CDR3 region has 14 residues. For the CDR3, the DNA is TGTGCCACCAGCAGAGAAGGCAGGGGTCAGCCCCAGCATTTT. Residues: CATSREGRGQPQHF.

The J gene is TRBJ2-5, the V gene TRBV13; 10 bases map to TRBD2. The CDR3 has 16 residues. The trim removed 5 bases at V and 5 bases at J, leaving 11 bases unmatched. From germline, CDR1 is PRHDT and CDR2 FYEKMQ (reference sequence). CDR3 sequence: CASSPRLAGARETQYF. The CDR3 region has the DNA TGTGCCAGCAGCCCCCGGCTAGCGGGGGCGCGGGAGACCCAGTACTTC.

This chain uses TRBV4-1 with TRBJ2-7; 8 bases agree with TRBD1. Germline lookup yields CDR1 MGHRA and CDR2 YSYEKL. CDR3 length: 15 amino acids. V shed 2 bases, J shed 3 bases, and the junction held 6 bases outside the gene matches. The CDR3, as DNA: TGCGCCAGCAGCCAAACTCCGACAGGGGACTACGAGCAGTACTTC. Translation: CASSQTPTGDYEQYF.

Details on this clone: An end of the junction differs from the germline gene, which may be a read error. The chain has TRBV7-7 and TRBJ2-7; the D gene is possibly TRBD2 (6 bases). This CDR3 region has 13 residues. Germline V gene lookup returns CDR1 SSHAT and CDR2 FNYEAQ (reference sequence). As DNA, the CDR3 is TGTGCTAGCAGCTTAGGGGCGGGATACGAGCAGTACTTC. This gives the protein CASSLGAGYEQYF.

The CDR3 DNA is TGTGCCATCAGTGATGGCGGATCCCTCCACTTT. Its protein product is CAISDGGSLHF. The J gene is TRBJ1-6, the V gene TRBV10-3, with D unclear. Between the trimmed V and J ends, which lost 3 bases and 14 bases, there was a span of 8 bases. Germline CDR1 is ENHRY and CDR2 is SYGVKD. This CDR3 comprises 11 residues.

The V and J genes are TRBV15 and TRBJ2-7; D remains unclear. The CDR3 length is 14 residues. From germline, CDR1 is LNHNV and CDR2 YYDKDF (reference sequence). Trimming took off 0 bases at V and 0 bases at J, with 6 bases between the two ends. The CDR3 nucleotides read TGTGCCACCAGCAGAGATTCGAGCTCCTACGAGCAGTACTTC. This sequence encodes CATSRDSSSYEQYF.

The chain links TRBV27 to TRBJ2-7; TRBD2 is a possible D gene (6 bases). The V gene's germline CDR1 is MNHEY and CDR2 SMNVEV (reference sequence). This CDR3 has 13 amino acids. Deletions cut 3 bases from V and 4 bases from J, with 10 bases between. CDR3 region: CASSLNGGYEQYF. The DNA of the CDR3 is TGTGCCAGCAGTTTGAACGGGGGTTACGAGCAGTACTTC.

This clone has more than one count but fewer than ten. The chain uses TRBV4-3 and TRBJ2-6; D not certain. The germline gives CDR1 LGHNA, CDR2 YSLEER. The CDR3 is made up of 15 amino acids. V was clipped by 4 bases and J by 1 base, with 8 bases between them. CDR3 DNA: TGCGCCAGCAGCCTCTTGAGTTCTGGGGCCAACGTCCTGACTTTC. This translates into CASSLLSSGANVLTF.

In its sample, this clone was seen once. This rearrangement joins TRBV6-4 to TRBJ1-2, with 9 bases aligning to TRBD1. V lost 5 bases and J lost 4; bases outside the gene matches: 5. CDR3 length equals 14 residues. Germline V gene sequence: CDR1 MRHNA, CDR2 SNTAGT. The CDR3 is CASSPGTGPYGYTF. The CDR3 bases are TGTGCCAGCAGTCCCGGGACAGGGCCCTATGGCTACACCTTC.

The chain couples TRBV9 to TRBJ2-7; D possibly corresponds to TRBD2 (6 bases). The CDR3 consists of 15 residues. CDR1 and CDR2 from the germline V gene are SGDLS and YYNGEE. The V end lost 4 bases, the J end lost 5 bases, and 19 bases lay between the germline ends. Here the CDR3 reads CASSHWDSGMDEQYF. Here the CDR3 DNA reads TGTGCCAGCAGCCACTGGGACTCGGGTATGGACGAGCAGTACTTC.

The V and J genes are TRBV30 and TRBJ1-2; TRBD1 matches at 7 bases. The V gene's germline CDR1 is GTSNPN and CDR2 SVGIG (reference sequence). CDR3 size: 12 residues. V shed 5 bases and J 4 bases; nucleotides not matched to a gene: 4. The CDR3 here is CAWVGTAYGYTF. DNA of the CDR3: TGTGCCTGGGTGGGGACAGCCTATGGCTACACCTTC.

This chain links TRBV9 with TRBJ1-2; D not resolved. V was pared by 6 bases and J by 2 bases, with 11 bases between. Per germline, CDR1 SGDLS and CDR2 YYNGEE. The CDR3 sequence is 13 residues long. The CDR3 DNA sequence: TGTGCCAGCACCCCTGACGAGAACTATGGCTACACCTTC. It codes for CASTPDENYGYTF.

This sequence joins TRBV9 and TRBJ2-4; D is uncertain. CDR1 is SGDLS, CDR2 YYNGEE, per germline. The CDR3 totals 16 residues. V lost 0 bases and J 0 bases, leaving 10 bases between the germline ends. This CDR3 reads CASSVEDSLAKNIQYF. The CDR3 coding sequence is TGTGCCAGCAGCGTAGAAGACTCGTTAGCCAAAAACATTCAGTACTTC.

In DNA form, the CDR3 reads TGTGCCATCAGTGAGTCACAGGGGATTGACGAGCAGTACTTC. Residues: CAISESQGIDEQYF. This sequence joins TRBV10-3 and TRBJ2-7, with 7 bases identical to TRBD1. Trimming cost V 0 bases and J 5 bases; bases outside gene matches: 4. The CDR3 sequence is 14 residues long. Looked up from germline, CDR1 is ENHRY and CDR2 is SYGVKD.

The sample holds a few counts of this clone. The same CDR3 also results from other DNA sequences found in this sample. The chain is built from TRBV29-1 and TRBJ1-3, with D maybe TRBD1 (5 bases). This CDR3 contains 14 residues. Germline lookup yields CDR1 SQVTM and CDR2 ANQGSEA. V lost 6 bases to trimming and J lost 0 bases, with 12 bases between them. CDR3 residues: CSVGLGHSGNTIYF. CDR3 nucleotide sequence: TGCAGCGTGGGACTAGGTCACTCTGGAAACACCATATATTTT.

The rearrangement links TRBV10-3 to TRBJ2-1; 10 nucleotides match TRBD1. V shed 11 bases and J 7 bases; nucleotides not matched to a gene: 5. The CDR3 totals 12 residues. Germline V lookup: CDR1 ENHRY, CDR2 SYGVKD. CDR3 sequence: CASGTGVNEQFF. The CDR3 DNA reads TGTGCCTCCGGGACAGGGGTTAATGAGCAGTTCTTC.

This clone appeared a single time. The chain has TRBV13 and TRBJ1-1; the D gene is possibly TRBD1 (6 bases). Trimming took off 4 bases at V and 5 bases at J, with 14 bases between the two ends. Germline CDR1 PRHDT, CDR2 FYEKMQ (reference sequence). CDR3 length equals 14 residues. CDR3 nucleotide sequence: TGTGCCAGCAGCTACCAGGGGTCGCGGACTGAAGCTTTCTTT. Encoded protein: CASSYQGSRTEAFF.

This clone was seen only a few times. The chain joins TRBV19 to TRBJ1-1, with a possible D match to TRBD1 (5 bases). The CDR3 contains 15 residues. Germline CDR1 is LNHDA and CDR2 is SQIVND (reference sequence). Between the trimmed V and J ends, which lost 3 bases and 0 bases, there was a span of 11 bases. The CDR3 here is CASSIDSYMNTEAFF. The DNA of the CDR3 is TGTGCCAGTAGTATCGACAGCTACATGAACACTGAAGCTTTCTTT.

This clone turned up a few times. The chain combines TRBV29-1 with TRBJ2-3; tentative D call: TRBD1 (6 bases). The CDR3 covers 13 residues. V was trimmed by 7 bases and J by 2 bases, leaving 13 bases between them. From germline, CDR1 is SQVTM and CDR2 ANQGSEA. CDR3 protein: CSAGTPNTDTQYF. The CDR3 DNA sequence: TGCAGCGCAGGGACACCAAACACAGATACGCAGTATTTT.

This clone was seen a few times. The genes are TRBV29-1 and TRBJ2-3, with D perhaps matching TRBD1 or TRBD2 (5 bases each). Deletions cut 6 bases from V and 5 bases from J, with 18 bases between. Germline lookup yields CDR1 SQVTM and CDR2 ANQGSEA. The CDR3 length is 14 residues. This CDR3 reads CSVEGWDPVDTQYF. The CDR3 coding sequence is TGCAGCGTCGAGGGTTGGGACCCAGTAGATACGCAGTATTTT.

This sequence joins TRBV7-9 and TRBJ1-5, with D hard to call. The CDR3 runs 13 residues. Germline V gene lookup returns CDR1 SEHNR and CDR2 FQNEAQ (reference sequence). Trimming stripped 5 bases from V and 4 bases from J, with 9 bases between. The CDR3 loop is CASSGDTNQPQHF. The CDR3 DNA follows: TGTGCCAGCAGCGGAGACACGAATCAGCCCCAGCATTTT.

This chain links TRBV6-6 with TRBJ2-3; D may be TRBD2 (5 bases). CDR1 MNHNY and CDR2 SVGAGI come from the germline V gene (reference sequence). This CDR3 is 16 amino acids long. V lost 1 base to trimming and J lost 2 bases, with 13 bases between them. CDR3 nucleotide sequence: TGTGCCAGCAGTTACTGGCCAGCGGAGATCACAGATACGCAGTATTTT. Its protein is CASSYWPAEITDTQYF.

J is TRBJ2-5 and V is TRBV27; perhaps TRBD2 as D (6 bases). V was pared by 2 bases and J by 4 bases, with 11 bases between. Germline V lookup: CDR1 MNHEY, CDR2 SMNVEV (reference sequence). CDR3 size: 14 residues. The DNA of the CDR3 is TGTGCCAGCAGTTTAAGGCCGGAGGGAGAGACCCAGTACTTC. This gives the protein CASSLRPEGETQYF.

The chain recombines TRBV18 with TRBJ1-2; D is possibly TRBD1 (5 bases). The CDR3 totals 14 residues. The germline gives CDR1 KGHSH, CDR2 LQKENI. With 2 bases removed from V and 4 bases from J, the gap between germline ends came to 11 bases. The CDR3 region is CASSPDQGGYGYTF. CDR3 in DNA: TGTGCCAGCTCACCAGACCAGGGAGGCTATGGCTACACCTTC. The variable domain in full, completed from reference TRBV18 and TRBJ1-2, reads NAGVMQNPRHLVRRRGQEARLRCSPMKGHSHVYWYRQLPEEGLKFMVYLQKENIIDESGMPKERFSAEFPKEGPSILRIQQVVRGDSAAYFCASSPDQGGYGYTFGSGTRLTVV.

The chain is built from TRBV27 and TRBJ1-6, with D unresolved. With 2 bases removed from V and 9 bases from J, the gap between germline ends came to 11 bases. The CDR3 runs 14 residues. Per the germline V gene, CDR1 is MNHEY and CDR2 is SMNVEV (reference sequence). The CDR3 loop reads CASSLLGLGSPLHF. DNA of the CDR3: TGTGCCAGCAGTTTACTGGGCTTGGGTTCACCCCTCCACTTT.

The chain is built from TRBV5-6 and TRBJ2-5, with D perhaps matching TRBD1 or TRBD2 (5 bases each). The germline gives CDR1 SGHDT, CDR2 YYEEEE. The CDR3 consists of 12 residues. Between the trimmed V and J ends, which lost 3 bases and 5 bases, there was a span of 8 bases. The CDR3 sequence is CASSWGSETQYF. The CDR3 DNA follows: TGTGCCAGCAGCTGGGGGTCTGAGACCCAGTACTTC.

The J gene is TRBJ1-2, the V gene TRBV30; the match to TRBD1 covers 10 bases. The CDR3 runs 14 residues. Germline assignment: CDR1 GTSNPN and CDR2 SVGIG (reference sequence). V lost 3 bases, J lost 4 bases, and 5 bases stayed unmatched. CDR3 amino acids: CAWSRDRGSYGYTF. CDR3 DNA sequence: TGTGCCTGGAGCCGGGACAGGGGTTCCTATGGCTACACCTTC. Full variable domain (rest looked up from reference TRBV30 and TRBJ1-2): SQTIHQWPATLVQPVGSPLSLECTVEGTSNPNLYWYRQAAGRGLQLLFYSVGIGQISSEVPQNLSASRPQDRQFILSSKKLLLSDSGFYLCAWSRDRGSYGYTFGSGTRLTVV.